Given below is one T cell receptor beta chain in context. The source of the sample is a study of control samples from healthy donors and cancer patients. The CDR3 is made up of 15 amino acids. Germline V gene data show CDR1 as MNHEY and CDR2 as SVGAGI. V lost 7 bases and J lost 5; bases outside the gene matches: 11. Generated by immunoSEQ multiplex PCR, the TCRdb table keeps only in-frame clones and is missing some. The sample has about 92,000 clones, more than 75% seen once. This TCR came from an older woman in good health. Sequenced input: blood. V is TRBV6-5 and J is TRBJ1-1, with TRBD1 matching over 9 bases. CDR3 sequence: CASTNRDREETEAFF. CDR3 nucleotide sequence: TGTGCCAGCACTAATCGGGACAGGGAGGAGACTGAAGCTTTCTTT.